This paragraph covers one TCR beta chain sequence. This sample stems from a study of blood T cell repertoires in COVID-19. Everyone who took part was roughly 18 to 89 years old, and they came from some 23 US areas. Cohorts were determined from participant-reported clinical history. Libraries were prepared by immunoSEQ multiplex PCR; TCRdb keeps only in-frame clonotypes and omits some of them. This sample has under 250,000 clones, with over 75% found just once. V lost 0 bases and J lost 2, with 9 bases in between. CDR1 is SGHDT, CDR2 YYEEEE, per germline. This CDR3 is 14 amino acids long. The chain employs TRBV5-6 and TRBJ2-7; maybe TRBD2 (6 bases). The sample taken for sequencing was PBMCs or T cells enriched from blood (not recorded which). The TCR sequence derives from a man between 40 and 49 years old who had recovered from COVID-19. The CDR3, as DNA: TGTGCCAGCAGCTTGGGCAGGACTACCTACGAGCAGTACTTC. This gives the protein CASSLGRTTYEQYF.